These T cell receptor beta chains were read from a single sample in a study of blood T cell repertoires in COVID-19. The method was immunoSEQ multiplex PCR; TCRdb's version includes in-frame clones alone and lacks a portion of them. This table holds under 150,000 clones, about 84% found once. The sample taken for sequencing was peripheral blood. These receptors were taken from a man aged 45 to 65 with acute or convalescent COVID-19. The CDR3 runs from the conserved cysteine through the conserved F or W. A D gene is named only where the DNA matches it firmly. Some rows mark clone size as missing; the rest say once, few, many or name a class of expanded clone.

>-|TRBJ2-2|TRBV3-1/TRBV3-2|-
CASGPPPSGELFF
TGTGCCAGCGGCCCCCCTCCTTCCGGGGAGCTGTTTTTT
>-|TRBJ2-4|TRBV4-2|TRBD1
CASSLTGADIQYF
TGTGCCAGCAGCCTGACAGGGGCGGACATTCAGTACTTC
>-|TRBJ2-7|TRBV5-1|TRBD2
CASSFTSATYEQYF
TGCGCCAGCAGCTTTACTAGCGCCACCTACGAGCAGTACTTC
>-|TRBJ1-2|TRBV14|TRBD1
CASSQDKDRGSGYTF
TGTGCCAGCAGCCAAGATAAGGACAGGGGATCTGGCTACACCTTC
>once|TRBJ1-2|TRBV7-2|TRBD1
CASSSGTGVSNYGYTF
TGTGCCAGCAGCTCAGGGACAGGGGTATCTAACTATGGCTACACCTTC
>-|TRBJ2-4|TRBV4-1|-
CASSPRDWRAKNIQYF
TGCGCCAGCAGCCCCCGGGACTGGAGAGCCAAAAACATTCAGTACTTC
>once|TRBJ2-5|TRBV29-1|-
CSVDSFSETQYF
TGCAGCGTGGACAGTTTCTCAGAGACCCAGTACTTC
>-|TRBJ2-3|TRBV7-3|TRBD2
CASSSGLAGGEQYF
TGTGCCAGCAGCTCTGGACTAGCGGGGGGCGAGCAGTATTTT
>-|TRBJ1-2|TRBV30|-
CACTTFRLNYGYTF
TGTGCCTGCACAACCTTCAGGTTGAACTATGGCTACACCTTC
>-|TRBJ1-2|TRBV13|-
CASSFARNEGYTF
TGTGCCAGCAGCTTCGCCAGGAATGAGGGCTACACCTTC
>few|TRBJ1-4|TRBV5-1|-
CASSLTAANEKLFF
TGCGCCAGCAGCTTAACCGCAGCTAATGAAAAACTGTTTTTT
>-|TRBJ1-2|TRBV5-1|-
CASSWDLQGHYGYTF
TGCGCCAGCAGCTGGGACCTACAGGGCCACTATGGCTACACCTTC
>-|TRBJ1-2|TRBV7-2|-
CASSLAGAANYGYTF
TGTGCCAGCAGCTTAGCTGGGGCAGCTAACTATGGCTACACCTTC
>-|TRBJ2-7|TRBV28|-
CATQNPGVEQYF
TGTGCCACCCAAAATCCGGGGGTAGAGCAGTACTTC
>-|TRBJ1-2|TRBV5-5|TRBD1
CASSLAEGGSYGYTF
TGTGCCAGCAGCTTGGCTGAAGGGGGCTCCTATGGCTACACCTTC
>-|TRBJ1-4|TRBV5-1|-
CASSFQGFGELFF
TGCGCCAGCAGCTTCCAGGGGTTCGGCGAACTGTTTTTT
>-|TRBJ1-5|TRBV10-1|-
CASSEAGNGPQHF
TGCGCCAGCAGTGAGGCGGGGAATGGGCCCCAGCATTTT
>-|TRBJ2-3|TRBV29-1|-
CSVEVSSTQYF
TGCAGCGTGGAGGTTTCGAGTACGCAGTATTTT
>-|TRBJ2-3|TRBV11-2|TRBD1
CASMMGTGNTDTQYF
TGTGCCAGCATGATGGGGACAGGCAACACAGATACGCAGTATTTT
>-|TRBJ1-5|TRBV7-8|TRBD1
CASSLLQGPGTQHF
TGTGCCAGCAGCCTTCTACAGGGGCCTGGAACCCAGCATTTT
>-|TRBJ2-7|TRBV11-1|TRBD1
CASSSTTGSEQYF
TGTGCCAGCAGCTCAACGACAGGGAGCGAGCAGTACTTC
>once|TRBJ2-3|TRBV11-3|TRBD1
CASSLGDRAKYTDTQYF
TGTGCCAGCAGCTTAGGGGACAGAGCCAAATACACAGATACGCAGTATTTT